This TCR beta chain derives from a study of long-term antiretroviral therapy in people with HIV. The wider study: The 2015 immediate-ART recommendation was preceded by the earliest samples by about a decade.

The run of the v3.0 immunoSEQ assay was at survey level. Some clones are missing from TCRdb's copy, which holds only in-frame ones; the method was immunoSEQ multiplex PCR. The table includes more than 35,000 clones, around 96% detected once. The sample here was unsorted PBMCs, taken 3.7 years after starting antiretroviral therapy. The receptor comes from a woman between 45 and 60 years old with HIV.

In DNA form, the CDR3 reads TGTGCCAGCAGCTTTTCACTAGCGCGAGAGACCCAGTACTTC. As protein: CASSFSLARETQYF. The V and J genes are TRBV5-5 and TRBJ2-5; 7 positions match TRBD2. J was trimmed by 4 bases and V by 2 bases; bases with no gene match: 5. CDR1 is SGHKS, CDR2 YYEKEE, per germline (reference sequence). This CDR3 is built from 14 residues. The full variable domain, in which reference TRBV5-5 and TRBJ2-5 provide the parts outside the CDR3, is DAGVTQSPTHLIKTRGQQVTLRCSPISGHKSVSWYQQVLGQGPQFIFQYYEKEERGRGNFPDRFSARQFPNYSSELNVNALLLGDSALYLCASSFSLARETQYFGPGTRLLVL.